These 10 T cell receptor beta chains share one sample of origin, sequenced in a study of CD8+ T cells in alopecia areata. The sample's treatment: oral pan-JAK inhibitor, 5-10 mg twice daily. Extraction of RNA preceded its reverse transcription into cDNA, which served as the sequencing template. The table came from immunoSEQ multiplex PCR; TCRdb's copy has only in-frame clones and leaves some out. Counted here are more than 90,000 clones, about 54% occurring once; the ten biggest clones make up 30%. Here the sequenced sample was CD8+ T cells sorted from blood, taken at week 4, from a patient treated with tofacitinib. All receptors come from a human donor with alopecia areata.

This clone turned up a few times. CDR3 in DNA: TGCAGCGTTGAATGGTCGGATCCCTCCTACGAGCAGTACTTC. Residues: CSVEWSDPSYEQYF. The V gene is TRBV29-1, the J gene TRBJ2-7; D uncertain. CDR1 and CDR2 from the germline V gene are SQVTM and ANQGSEA. CDR3 length equals 14 residues. Trimming pared 2 bases from V and 0 bases from J, leaving 11 bases between.

The chain is built from TRBV29-1 and TRBJ1-1; D ambiguous. Trimming took off 6 bases at V and 4 bases at J, with 15 bases between the two ends. Germline V gene sequence: CDR1 SQVTM, CDR2 ANQGSEA. This CDR3 has 13 residues. The CDR3 DNA reads TGCAGCGTCGACCCACCGGGGAGCACTGAAGCTTTCTTT. Translating it yields CSVDPPGSTEAFF.

The chain carries TRBV30 and TRBJ2-1; 9 bases map to TRBD2. Germline CDR1 GTSNPN, CDR2 SVGIG (reference sequence). J gave up 6 bases and V 8 bases, and 8 bases lay outside the gene matches. The CDR3 contains 13 residues. CDR3 coding DNA: TGTGCCCTCGAAGGGCGGGGGGGCAATGAGCAGTTCTTC. This codes for CALEGRGGNEQFF. Complete variable domain (other parts from reference TRBV30 and TRBJ2-1): SQTIHQWPATLVQPVGSPLSLECTVEGTSNPNLYWYRQAAGRGLQLLFYSVGIGQISSEVPQNLSASRPQDRQFILSSKKLLLSDSGFYLCALEGRGGNEQFFGPGTRLTVL.

Only a few counts were recorded for this clone. This rearrangement joins TRBV18 to TRBJ1-1; the D gene is possibly TRBD1 (5 bases). Trimming cost V 3 bases and J 4 bases, with 12 bases left between them. Germline lookup yields CDR1 KGHSH and CDR2 LQKENI. The CDR3 totals 14 residues. This chain's CDR3 is CASSPPTASTEAFF. CDR3 nucleotide sequence: TGTGCCAGCTCACCCCCGACAGCTTCCACTGAAGCTTTCTTT.

The chain links TRBV9 to TRBJ2-1; 8 bases map to TRBD2. CDR1 is SGDLS and CDR2 is YYNGEE in the germline V gene. CDR3 length equals 16 residues. The V segment lost 3 bases and the J segment 9 bases; nucleotides outside the gene matches: 14. The CDR3 coding sequence is TGTGCCAGCAGCGAGCCCCTGTCGGGGGGGGAAGGTGAGCAGTTCTTC. Encoded protein: CASSEPLSGGEGEQFF.

The chain has TRBV7-6 and TRBJ1-1; D perhaps matches TRBD1 (6 bases). This CDR3 contains 13 residues. Germline V gene sequence: CDR1 SGHVS, CDR2 FNYEAQ. Trimming shortened V by 1 base and J by 4 bases, and 7 bases separated the two germline ends. The CDR3 coding sequence is TGTGCCAGCAGCTTAGGGGGGCCCACTGAAGCTTTCTTT. Protein: CASSLGGPTEAFF.

This clone was observed a few times. The chain uses TRBV10-3 and TRBJ2-5; 10 bases map to TRBD2. Trimming at V came to 11 bases and at J to 1 base, leaving 13 bases not matched to a gene. Germline CDR1 and CDR2: ENHRY and SYGVKD. This CDR3 region has 16 residues. The DNA of the CDR3 is TGTGCCGTCGCAGGGAGTAGCGGGGGGCCCCAAGAGACCCAGTACTTC. It specifies CAVAGSSGGPQETQYF.

The sample holds a few counts of this clone. The gene calls are TRBV23-1 and TRBJ1-3; TRBD1 is a possible D gene (5 bases). TRBV23-1 is designated an ORF whose function remains uncertain. Trimming pared 3 bases from V and 4 bases from J, leaving 16 bases between. This CDR3 contains 16 residues. The CDR3 DNA is TGCGCCAGCAGTCAGGCCCTTCCGGGACGAGGAAACACCATATATTTT. Amino acids: CASSQALPGRGNTIYF.

This clone has more than one count but fewer than ten. The V and J genes are TRBV29-1 and TRBJ2-7; no definite D call. Trimming left V 7 bases short and J 3 bases short, with 13 bases between. The CDR3 spans 12 residues. Germline V lookup: CDR1 SQVTM, CDR2 ANQGSEA. The CDR3 nucleotides are TGCAGCGGTTCGGTGGGGATCTACGAGCAGTACTTC. Residues: CSGSVGIYEQYF.

This clone was seen only a few times. This same CDR3 is encoded by further DNA sequences in the sample. The chain is built from TRBV29-1 and TRBJ2-2; D unclear. CDR1 is SQVTM and CDR2 is ANQGSEA in the germline V gene. Trimming took 0 bases from V and 1 from J, leaving 3 bases between them. The CDR3 has 13 amino acids. DNA for the CDR3: TGCAGCGTTGAAGAGGGGAACACCGGGGAGCTGTTTTTT. This encodes CSVEEGNTGELFF.